This T cell receptor beta chain was captured by sequencing in a study of T cell repertoires in cytomegalovirus infection. About the research overall: Used in the study were CMV epitopes, some recently identified and HLA-C-restricted, others well-studied and HLA-B-restricted. Indications of both CMV infection and matching HLA type were provided by public TCR beta signatures.

Trimming removed 11 bases from V and 5 bases from J; junction bases left unmatched: 5. This CDR3 has 11 amino acids. CDR1 is SNHLY and CDR2 is FYNNEI in the germline V gene. Via MiXCR, TCRdb re-called the reads, giving one row per CDR3 protein. Among some 920,000 distinct CDR3 sequences listed, roughly 30% were seen once. Details on this clonotype: Its target is not known.

The sample consisted of cultured CD8+ T cells from PBMCs, taken from culture after CMV antigen stimulation. The chain has TRBV2 and TRBJ2-5, with 7 bases fitting TRBD1. This clonotype was sampled from a human donor in good health (CMV status not recorded). Some clones in this sample may be carry-over from other donors' samples. The CDR3 protein is CAVQGRETQYF. In DNA form, the CDR3 reads TGTGCCGTACAGGGGCGGGAGACCCAGTACTTC.